The rows below give T cell receptor beta chains drawn from one sample of a study of cytomegalovirus exposure and HLA in healthy donors. The table came from immunoSEQ multiplex PCR; TCRdb's copy has only in-frame clones and leaves some out. The profile shows 220,000 or so clones, over 70% of them singletons. Source material: PBMCs. These receptor sequences come from a woman aged 30 to 39 in good health and CMV-seropositive. Both conserved end residues are part of each CDR3. The D gene is left open where the match is weak. The size of a clone is reported for some rows only, either as once, few or many, or as a class for expanded clones.

D: .
size: .
V: TRBV11-2
J: TRBJ2-1
length: 15
DNA: TGTGCCAGCAGCTTAGTTAGCAGGGGGGACAGTGAGCAGTTCTTC
CDR3: CASSLVSRGDSEQFF

D: .
size: .
V: TRBV7-5
J: TRBJ2-3
length: 18
DNA: TGTGCCAGAAGCTTAGCGCGGGGCGGTTCAGGGGGCACAGATACGCAGTATTTT
CDR3: CARSLARGGSGGTDTQYF

D: TRBD1
size: once
V: TRBV30
J: TRBJ1-5
length: 14
DNA: TGTGCCTGGAGTCCTGACAGGGGCAATCAGCCCCAGCATTTT
CDR3: CAWSPDRGNQPQHF

D: .
size: .
V: TRBV5-1
J: TRBJ2-3
length: 15
DNA: TGCGCCAGCAGCTTGGAACAGCGGGTCACAGATACGCAGTATTTT
CDR3: CASSLEQRVTDTQYF

D: .
size: .
V: TRBV28
J: TRBJ1-2
length: 12
DNA: TGTGCCAGCAGTTTATTCGGGGTTGGCTACACCTTC
CDR3: CASSLFGVGYTF

D: .
size: once
V: TRBV9
J: TRBJ2-7
length: 11
DNA: TGTGCCAGCGGTGACAAGAACGAGCAGTACTTC
CDR3: CASGDKNEQYF

D: .
size: .
V: TRBV27
J: TRBJ2-7
length: 13
DNA: TGTGCCAGCAGTTTTCAGTATGGATACGAGCAGTACTTC
CDR3: CASSFQYGYEQYF

D: TRBD2
size: .
V: TRBV6-1
J: TRBJ2-4
length: 14
DNA: TGTGCCAGCAGTGAAACTAGCGAGCAAAACATTCAGTACTTC
CDR3: CASSETSEQNIQYF

D: TRBD1
size: .
V: TRBV5-1
J: TRBJ2-1
length: 16
DNA: TGCGCCAGCAGCTTGGATGGACAGGACCTCTACAATGAGCAGTTCTTC
CDR3: CASSLDGQDLYNEQFF

D: TRBD1
size: .
V: TRBV6-1
J: TRBJ2-7
length: 15
DNA: TGTGCCAGCAGTGTTTGGACAGGGCTCTCCTACGAGCAGTACTTC
CDR3: CASSVWTGLSYEQYF

D: TRBD1
size: .
V: TRBV6-5
J: TRBJ2-7
length: 15
DNA: TGTGCCAGCAGTCCGCGGGACAGGGGGGTCTACGAGCAGTACTTC
CDR3: CASSPRDRGVYEQYF

D: TRBD2
size: .
V: TRBV7-3
J: TRBJ2-3
length: 16
DNA: TGTGCCAGCAGTTTAGGTTCCCGGGGGGACACAGATACGCAGTATTTT
CDR3: CASSLGSRGDTDTQYF

D: .
size: .
V: TRBV14
J: TRBJ2-7
length: 13
DNA: TGTGCCAGCAGCCTAATCTATGGCTACGAGCAGTACTTC
CDR3: CASSLIYGYEQYF

D: .
size: .
V: TRBV29-1
J: TRBJ1-4
length: 14
DNA: TGCAGCGTTGGAGGCCCCCGCGGGGATGAAAAACTGTTTTTT
CDR3: CSVGGPRGDEKLFF

D: .
size: .
V: TRBV27
J: TRBJ2-7
length: 14
DNA: TGTGCCAGCAGTCCCAGGGGGGACAGCACCATAGGTGCCTTC
CDR3: CASSPRGDSTIGAF

D: TRBD2
size: .
V: TRBV10-2
J: TRBJ2-5
length: 14
DNA: TGCGCCAGCAGGATAGCGGGAGACCAAGAGACCCAGTACTTC
CDR3: CASRIAGDQETQYF

D: TRBD1
size: .
V: TRBV4-1
J: TRBJ1-2
length: 15
DNA: TGCGCCAGCAACGCAGGGGACAGAGCTAACTATGGCTACACCTTC
CDR3: CASNAGDRANYGYTF

D: TRBD2
size: .
V: TRBV2
J: TRBJ2-3
length: 16
DNA: TGTGCCACAAAAAAAGATAGCGGGAGGAGCACAGATACGCAGTATTTT
CDR3: CATKKDSGRSTDTQYF

D: .
size: .
V: TRBV10-3
J: TRBJ2-7
length: 11
DNA: TGTGCCACTAAGGCCCAATACGAGCAGTACTTC
CDR3: CATKAQYEQYF

D: .
size: .
V: TRBV6-1
J: TRBJ2-7
length: 12
DNA: TGTGCCAGCAGCCTGACCGGCCACGAGCAGTACTTC
CDR3: CASSLTGHEQYF

D: .
size: .
V: TRBV9
J: TRBJ1-2
length: 15
DNA: TGTGCCAGCAGCGTAGGGATGGCAACTGACTATGGCTACACCTTC
CDR3: CASSVGMATDYGYTF

D: .
size: .
V: TRBV4-1
J: TRBJ2-7
length: 12
DNA: TGCGCCAGCAGCCCCGAAAGCTACGAGCAGTACTTC
CDR3: CASSPESYEQYF

D: TRBD1
size: .
V: TRBV5-6
J: TRBJ2-4
length: 15
DNA: TGTGCCAGCAGCTTACAGGGGGAATCTAAAAACATTCAGTACTTC
CDR3: CASSLQGESKNIQYF

D: .
size: .
V: TRBV27
J: TRBJ1-2
length: 13
DNA: TGTGCCAGCAGATTTATCACGGCGGATGGCTACACCTTC
CDR3: CASRFITADGYTF

D: TRBD1
size: .
V: TRBV5-1
J: TRBJ2-5
length: 14
DNA: TGCGCCAGCAGCTCAGGGGGTATCCAAGAGACCCAGTACTTC
CDR3: CASSSGGIQETQYF

D: .
size: .
V: TRBV29-1
J: TRBJ2-5
length: 13
DNA: TGCAGTACCGGGTCTGTGTACCAAGAGACCCAGTACTTC
CDR3: CSTGSVYQETQYF

D: TRBD1
size: few
V: TRBV30
J: TRBJ2-2
length: 15
DNA: TGTGCCTGGGAGCCGGGACAGTTCCACACCGGGGAGCTGTTTTTT
CDR3: CAWEPGQFHTGELFF

D: .
size: .
V: TRBV19
J: TRBJ2-3
length: 14
DNA: TGTGCCAGTAGTATGACGGGCTACGTTGATACGCAGTATTTT
CDR3: CASSMTGYVDTQYF

D: TRBD2
size: .
V: TRBV4-1
J: TRBJ2-7
length: 15
DNA: TGCGCCAGCAGCCCGACTAGCGGGAGAGAATACGAGCAGTACTTC
CDR3: CASSPTSGREYEQYF

D: .
size: .
V: TRBV19
J: TRBJ1-2
length: 13
DNA: TGTGCCAGTAGTATCGGCAGGGCCTATGGCTACACCTTC
CDR3: CASSIGRAYGYTF

D: .
size: few
V: TRBV19
J: TRBJ1-4
length: 13
DNA: TGTGCCAGTAGCAGGGGCTTGGGTGAAAAACTGTTTTTT
CDR3: CASSRGLGEKLFF

D: .
size: .
V: TRBV19
J: TRBJ2-2
length: 15
DNA: TGTGCCAGTAGTAAGTACTTCGCGAACACCGGGGAGCTGTTTTTT
CDR3: CASSKYFANTGELFF

D: .
size: .
V: TRBV5-1
J: TRBJ2-3
length: 15
DNA: TGCGCCAGCAGCTTACCGGGAGCCTACACAGATACGCAGTATTTT
CDR3: CASSLPGAYTDTQYF

D: .
size: .
V: TRBV6-5
J: TRBJ2-7
length: 15
DNA: TGTGCCAGCGCAGCGGCATATATTGGCTCCTACGAGCAGTACTTC
CDR3: CASAAAYIGSYEQYF

D: TRBD2
size: .
V: TRBV6-4
J: TRBJ2-1
length: 15
DNA: TGTGCCAGCAGTGACGGACTAGCGGCCTACAATGAGCAGTTCTTC
CDR3: CASSDGLAAYNEQFF

D: .
size: .
V: TRBV2
J: TRBJ2-4
length: 14
DNA: TGTGCCAGCAGTGATTCGGGAACCAAAAACATTCAGTACTTC
CDR3: CASSDSGTKNIQYF

D: .
size: once
V: TRBV4-3
J: TRBJ1-1
length: 16
DNA: TGCGCCAGCAGCCAAGATCTTCGGGGGACCGGGGCTGAAGCTTTCTTT
CDR3: CASSQDLRGTGAEAFF

D: .
size: .
V: TRBV6-5
J: TRBJ2-1
length: 12
DNA: TGTGCCAGCAGTCCCGGGGGTACTGAGCAGTTCTTC
CDR3: CASSPGGTEQFF

D: .
size: .
V: TRBV19
J: TRBJ1-5
length: 14
DNA: TGTGCCAGTACCGACGGCTATAGCAATCAGCCCCAGCATTTT
CDR3: CASTDGYSNQPQHF

D: .
size: .
V: TRBV14
J: TRBJ2-6
length: 15
DNA: TGTGCCAGCAGCCGAGGGCTCTCTGGGGCCAACGTCCTGACTTTC
CDR3: CASSRGLSGANVLTF

D: TRBD1
size: .
V: TRBV5-6
J: TRBJ2-7
length: 15
DNA: TGTGCCAGCAGCTCCCCGGGACAGGGGAAATACGAGCAGTACTTC
CDR3: CASSSPGQGKYEQYF

D: .
size: .
V: TRBV5-4
J: TRBJ2-2
length: 17
DNA: TGTGCCAGCAGCCGTAGAGGACTATTGCGAAACACCGGGGAGCTGTTTTTT
CDR3: CASSRRGLLRNTGELFF

D: .
size: .
V: TRBV7-6
J: TRBJ2-7
length: 13
DNA: TGTGCCAGCTCACAAACTGGGGTATACGAGCAGTACTTC
CDR3: CASSQTGVYEQYF

D: .
size: .
V: TRBV2
J: TRBJ2-2
length: 15
DNA: TGTGCCAGCAGCAAATGGAGGGCTCACACCGGGGAGCTGTTTTTT
CDR3: CASSKWRAHTGELFF

D: TRBD1
size: .
V: TRBV5-5
J: TRBJ2-5
length: 14
DNA: TGTGCCAGCAGCTTGCGGACAGGGCAAGAGACCCAGTACTTC
CDR3: CASSLRTGQETQYF

D: .
size: .
V: TRBV27
J: TRBJ1-5
length: 14
DNA: TGTGCCAGCAGGGCTCCGGGGAGCAATCAGCCCCAGCATTTT
CDR3: CASRAPGSNQPQHF

D: .
size: .
V: TRBV7-9
J: TRBJ2-2
length: 15
DNA: TGTGCCAGCAGCTTAGTTGCAGAAAACACCGGGGAGCTGTTTTTT
CDR3: CASSLVAENTGELFF

D: TRBD1
size: .
V: TRBV7-9
J: TRBJ1-2
length: 14
DNA: TGTGCCAGCAGCTTAGCACCACGGACAGGGGGCTACACCTTC
CDR3: CASSLAPRTGGYTF

D: TRBD2
size: .
V: TRBV18
J: TRBJ2-7
length: 14
DNA: TGTGCCAGCTCACCGCGCGGGGGGGCCTACGAGCAGTACTTC
CDR3: CASSPRGGAYEQYF

D: .
size: .
V: TRBV11-2
J: TRBJ2-2
length: 11
DNA: TGTGCCAGCAGCTTAGGCCGGGAGCTGTTTTTT
CDR3: CASSLGRELFF

D: .
size: .
V: TRBV7-2
J: TRBJ2-7
length: 13
DNA: TGTGCCAGCAGCTTATGGCGGAACTACGAGCAGTACTTC
CDR3: CASSLWRNYEQYF

D: .
size: .
V: TRBV27
J: TRBJ2-1
length: 13
DNA: TGTGCCAGCAGTGTGAAGGACTCTCGGGAGCAGTTCTTC
CDR3: CASSVKDSREQFF

D: TRBD2
size: .
V: TRBV2
J: TRBJ2-7
length: 15
DNA: TGTGCCAGCAGCGGAGGCCGGACTAGATCTCACGAGCAGTACTTC
CDR3: CASSGGRTRSHEQYF

D: .
size: .
V: TRBV5-4
J: TRBJ1-2
length: 14
DNA: TGTGCCAGCAGATTTACCGGGGGGCTCGATGGCTACACCTTC
CDR3: CASRFTGGLDGYTF

D: TRBD2
size: .
V: TRBV4-1
J: TRBJ2-5
length: 17
DNA: TGCGCCAGCAGCCAAGGATTGGTAGCGGGAGGGCGGGAGACCCAGTACTTC
CDR3: CASSQGLVAGGRETQYF

D: .
size: .
V: TRBV6-6
J: TRBJ2-1
length: 12
DNA: TGTGCCAGCATTGGGGGCTGGGTTGAGCAGTTCTTC
CDR3: CASIGGWVEQFF